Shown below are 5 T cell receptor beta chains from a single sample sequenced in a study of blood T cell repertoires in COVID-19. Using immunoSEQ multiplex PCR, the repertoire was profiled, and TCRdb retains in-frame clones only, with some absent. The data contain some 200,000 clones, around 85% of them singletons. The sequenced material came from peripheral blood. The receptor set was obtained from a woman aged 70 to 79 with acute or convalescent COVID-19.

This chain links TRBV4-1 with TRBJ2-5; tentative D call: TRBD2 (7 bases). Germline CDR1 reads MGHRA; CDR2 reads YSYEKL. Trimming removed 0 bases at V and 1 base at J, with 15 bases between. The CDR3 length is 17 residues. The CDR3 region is CASSQEGGGRRQETQYF. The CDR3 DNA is TGCGCCAGCAGCCAAGAGGGGGGCGGGAGACGCCAAGAGACCCAGTACTTC.

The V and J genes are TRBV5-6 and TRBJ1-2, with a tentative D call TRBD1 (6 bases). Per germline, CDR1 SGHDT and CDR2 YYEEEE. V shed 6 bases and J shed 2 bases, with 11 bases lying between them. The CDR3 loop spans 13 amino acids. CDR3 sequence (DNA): TGTGCCAGCACCCCAGGGGTAAACTATGGCTACACCTTC. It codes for CASTPGVNYGYTF. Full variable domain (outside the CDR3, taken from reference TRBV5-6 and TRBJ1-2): DAGVTQSPTHLIKTRGQQVTLRCSPKSGHDTVSWYQQALGQGPQFIFQYYEEEERQRGNFPDRFSGHQFPNYSSELNVNALLLGDSALYLCASTPGVNYGYTFGSGTRLTVV.

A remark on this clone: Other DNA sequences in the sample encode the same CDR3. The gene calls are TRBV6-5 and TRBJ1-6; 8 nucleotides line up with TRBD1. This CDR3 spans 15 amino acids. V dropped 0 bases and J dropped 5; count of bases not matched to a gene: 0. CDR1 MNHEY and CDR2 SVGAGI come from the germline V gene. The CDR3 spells CASSYSGQDNSPLHF. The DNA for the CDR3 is TGTGCCAGCAGTTACTCGGGACAGGATAATTCACCCCTCCACTTT.

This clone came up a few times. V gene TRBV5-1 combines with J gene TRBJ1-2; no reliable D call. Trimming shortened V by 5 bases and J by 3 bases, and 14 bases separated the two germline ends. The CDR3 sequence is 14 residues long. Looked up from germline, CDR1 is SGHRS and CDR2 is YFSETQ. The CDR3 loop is CASRPERADYGYTF. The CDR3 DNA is TGCGCCAGCAGGCCCGAGCGGGCCGACTATGGCTACACCTTC.

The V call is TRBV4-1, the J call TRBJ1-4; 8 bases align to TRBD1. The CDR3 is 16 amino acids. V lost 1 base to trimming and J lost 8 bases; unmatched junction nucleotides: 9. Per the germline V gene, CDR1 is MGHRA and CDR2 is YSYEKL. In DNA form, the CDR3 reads TGCGCCAGCAGCCAAGGCCTCGGACAGGGCTACGAAAAACTGTTTTTT. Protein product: CASSQGLGQGYEKLFF.